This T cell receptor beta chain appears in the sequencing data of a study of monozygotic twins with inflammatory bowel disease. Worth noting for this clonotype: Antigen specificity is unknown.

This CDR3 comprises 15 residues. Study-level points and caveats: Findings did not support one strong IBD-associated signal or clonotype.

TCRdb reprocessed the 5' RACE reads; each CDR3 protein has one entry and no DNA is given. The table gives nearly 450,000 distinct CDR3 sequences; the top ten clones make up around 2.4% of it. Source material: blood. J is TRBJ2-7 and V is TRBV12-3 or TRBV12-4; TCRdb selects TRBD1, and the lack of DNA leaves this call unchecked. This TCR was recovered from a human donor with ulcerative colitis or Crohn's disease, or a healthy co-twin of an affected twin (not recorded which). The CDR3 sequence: CASSLGQGAIYEQYF.